This T cell receptor beta chain was found in a study of T cell repertoires in cytomegalovirus infection. This clonotype was counted ten times or more. Via MiXCR, TCRdb re-called the reads, giving one row per CDR3 protein. The sample consists of roughly 720,000 distinct CDR3 sequences, under 40% of them appearing once. From germline, CDR1 is SGHAT and CDR2 FQNNGV. The CDR3 contains 14 residues. Trimming took 3 bases from V and 4 from J; bases not matched to a gene: 2. Material: PBMCs. This clonotype was sampled from a human donor in good health (CMV status not recorded). Some clones in this sample may be carry-over from other donors' samples. The V call is TRBV11-2, the J call TRBJ2-2; 7 bases are shared with TRBD1. Here the CDR3 reads CASSFRQGTGELFF. The CDR3 DNA reads as TGTGCCAGCAGCTTCCGACAGGGCACCGGGGAGCTGTTTTTT.